Listed below are T cell receptor beta chains from one sample, sequenced in a study of blood T cell repertoires in COVID-19. The protocol was immunoSEQ multiplex PCR, while the TCRdb copy is restricted to in-frame clones and leaves out a portion. The data hold approximately 170,000 clones, with 89% observed a single time. The sequencing input was peripheral blood. The receptors were gathered from a man in his late teens or twenties who had recovered from COVID-19. The CDR3 runs from the conserved cysteine through the conserved F or W. The D gene is left open where the match is weak. Part of the rows lack a size; the others show once, few, many or a class for expanded clones.

v_gene	d_gene	len	abundance	j_gene	CDR3aa	CDR3nt
TRBV11-3	TRBD1	15	.	TRBJ2-7	CASSLGPRGPYEQYF	TGTGCCAGCAGCTTAGGCCCCAGGGGGCCCTACGAGCAGTACTTC
TRBV19	.	15	.	TRBJ2-2	CASSVGGLNTGELFF	TGTGCCAGTAGCGTTGGAGGCTTGAACACCGGGGAGCTGTTTTTT
TRBV30	TRBD1	16	.	TRBJ1-6	CAWSTGGRSYNSPLHF	TGTGCCTGGAGTACAGGGGGAAGATCCTATAATTCACCCCTCCACTTT
TRBV11-2	.	14	.	TRBJ1-4	CASSEGGSGEKLFF	TGTGCCAGCAGCGAGGGGGGGTCGGGTGAAAAACTGTTTTTT
TRBV2	.	14	.	TRBJ1-1	CASSEEGSQSEAFF	TGTGCCAGCAGTGAGGAGGGGTCGCAAAGTGAAGCTTTCTTT
TRBV2	.	14	.	TRBJ1-1	CASSAEGRATEAFF	TGTGCCAGCAGTGCTGAAGGCAGGGCCACTGAAGCTTTCTTT
TRBV5-4	.	16	.	TRBJ2-4	CASSLGGTGAKNIQYF	TGTGCCAGCAGCTTGGGAGGGACTGGGGCCAAAAACATTCAGTACTTC
TRBV28	TRBD1	15	.	TRBJ1-6	CASSLRDRESSPLHF	TGTGCCAGCAGTTTAAGGGACAGGGAAAGTTCACCCCTCCACTTT
TRBV19	.	14	.	TRBJ1-5	CASRWASSNQPQHF	TGTGCCAGTAGATGGGCTTCGAGCAATCAGCCCCAGCATTTT
TRBV6-5	TRBD1	15	once	TRBJ1-6	CASSPTGTLGGPLHF	TGTGCCAGCAGCCCGACAGGGACCCTGGGCGGACCCCTCCACTTT
TRBV7-9	TRBD1	19	.	TRBJ1-2	CASSLLERDRVAWGRGYTF	TGTGCCAGCAGCTTGTTGGAACGGGACAGGGTTGCTTGGGGCCGGGGCTACACCTTC
TRBV3-1/TRBV3-2	.	15	.	TRBJ1-5	CASSSSGAGNQPQHF	TGTGCCAGCAGCTCCTCAGGGGCGGGCAATCAGCCCCAGCATTTT
TRBV19	TRBD2	16	.	TRBJ2-1	CASTPMGTSSYNEQFF	TGTGCCAGTACCCCCATGGGGACTAGTTCCTACAATGAGCAGTTCTTC
TRBV11-2	TRBD1	16	.	TRBJ2-5	CASSPFWGRGQETQYF	TGTGCCAGCAGCCCCTTTTGGGGCAGGGGGCAAGAGACCCAGTACTTC
TRBV5-1	TRBD1	13	once	TRBJ2-7	CASSFWTGYEQYF	TGCGCCAGCAGCTTCTGGACAGGATACGAGCAGTACTTC
TRBV5-1	.	16	.	TRBJ2-3	CASSLGPGRGTDTQYF	TGCGCCAGCAGCTTGGGCCCGGGCAGGGGAACAGATACGCAGTATTTT
TRBV3-1/TRBV3-2	TRBD2	16	.	TRBJ2-7	CASSQYIAGGKGEQYF	TGTGCCAGCAGCCAATATATAGCGGGAGGAAAGGGCGAGCAGTACTTC
TRBV7-3	.	15	.	TRBJ2-1	CASSLDGRESNEQFF	TGTGCCAGCAGCTTAGATGGGCGGGAAAGCAATGAGCAGTTCTTC
TRBV29-1	.	12	.	TRBJ1-2	CSVVDSNYGYTF	TGCAGCGTTGTTGACAGTAACTATGGCTACACCTTC
TRBV5-1	.	13	.	TRBJ2-5	CASRGQYGETQYF	TGCGCCAGCAGGGGGCAGTATGGGGAGACCCAGTACTTC
TRBV28	TRBD2	15	.	TRBJ2-5	CASSNLAGMQETQYF	TGTGCCAGCAGTAATTTAGCGGGTATGCAAGAGACCCAGTACTTC
TRBV24-1	TRBD1	13	few	TRBJ1-3	CATRQGIGNTIYF	TGTGCCACCCGACAGGGAATTGGAAACACCATATATTTT
TRBV27	.	12	.	TRBJ2-7	CASRRGAGEQYF	TGTGCCAGCAGACGGGGGGCGGGGGAGCAGTACTTC
TRBV24-1	TRBD1	13	.	TRBJ2-5	CATLGGGQETQYF	TGTGCCACCCTAGGGGGCGGGCAAGAGACCCAGTACTTC
TRBV7-9	.	12	.	TRBJ2-5	CASSFPPETQYF	TGTGCCAGCAGCTTCCCTCCGGAGACCCAGTACTTC
TRBV19	.	14	.	TRBJ2-7	CASSIEDISYEQYF	TGTGCCAGTAGTATTGAAGACATTTCCTACGAGCAGTACTTC
TRBV29-1	.	13	.	TRBJ2-5	CSVEGSSRETQYF	TGCAGCGTTGAAGGGAGTTCCCGAGAGACCCAGTACTTC
TRBV18	TRBD2	16	.	TRBJ2-6	CASSPPGLSGANVLTF	TGTGCCAGCTCACCACCGGGACTATCTGGGGCCAACGTCCTGACTTTC